This record concerns one T cell receptor beta chain sequence. Its antigen is currently unknown. 13 Jbeta primers and 60 Vbeta primers were used for the PCR. TCRdb's table, derived via immunoSEQ multiplex PCR, lists solely in-frame clones and lacks some. This sample has about 130,000 clones, with 74% found just once. The data were taken from a study of cytomegalovirus exposure and HLA in healthy donors. Trimming at V came to 4 bases and at J to 5 bases, leaving 3 bases not matched to a gene. Germline V gene lookup returns CDR1 SQVTM and CDR2 ANQGSEA. CDR3 size: 13 residues. Broader study findings: The study designated 150 or so TCR beta chains cytomegalovirus-associated.

Sequences were obtained from PBMCs. This chain joins TRBV29-1 and TRBJ2-5; 11 bases are a match to TRBD2. The sequence derives from a woman between 45 and 65 years old in good health and CMV-seropositive. For the CDR3, the DNA is TGCAGCGTTGGTAGCGGGGGGGAGGAGACCCAGTACTTC. Translation: CSVGSGGEETQYF.